This TCR beta chain originates from a study of shared clonotypes between healthy human individuals (dated by TCRdb to about 2020). In terms of the full investigation: A couple of women and three men aged 18 to 49 years were included in the cohort. Different laboratories and diverse techniques were used to prepare libraries and sequence TCR repertoires, to increase sequencing depth and limit assay-specific biases. Per donor, leukapheresis produced somewhere between about 0.9 and 9 billion PBMCs. To estimate repertoire size and how much clonotype sharing occurs between individuals, the study deeply sequenced the blood TCR repertoires of about five healthy adults. For each donor, CD4 naive and CD4 memory were each run on three plates, CD8 naive on two plates, and CD8 memory on one plate. Paper-wide results and their limitations: The small number of donors limited the genetic and exposure-history diversity represented. Pairwise subsampling led to the expectation that sequencing depth would affect the degree of clonotype sharing among donors. Only blood was sampled, and tissue TCR repertoires likely differ from those in blood. Higher generation probabilities were observed for clonotypes shared by all four sorted-subset donors than for non-shared clonotypes. Even with the large sequencing depth, rarefaction of the sorted-subset datasets indicated that sequencing was incomplete. Across several donors, around 5% of naive CD4, roughly 3.8% of naive CD8, 2.3% of memory CD4, and approximately 0.4% of memory CD8 clonotypes were shared. Naive subsets generally had larger estimated clonotype richness than memory subsets did.

Healthy HIV-negative adults with no recently reported acute infections or vaccinations were included as donors. Every donor was a Caucasian adult living in Nashville, Tennessee, USA. CD4+ T cells were enriched by magnetic negative selection, after which naive cells were positively selected on CD45RA and the negative fraction was taken as the memory subset. After blood collection by leukapheresis, PBMCs were isolated using Ficoll-Histopaque density gradient centrifugation and then cryopreserved in the vapor phase of liquid nitrogen. Analytical flow cytometry was used to check the purity and quantity of each magnetically sorted T cell population. From each sorted fraction, genomic DNA was isolated and quantified by UV absorbance on a Nanodrop 2000c. A word on this clone: There is no known antigen for this receptor. Base qualities are missing; no much larger clone stands one base away.

Compared with germline, V lacks 5 bases and J lacks 5 bases; bases without a gene match: 8. There are 15 amino acids in the CDR3, from cysteine to phenylalanine inclusive. Just CDR3 DNA is preserved here, 45 bases in frame from base 1. Based on the germline V gene (reference sequence), the CDR1 and CDR2 sequences are SEHNR and FQNEAQ. Using the deep immunoSEQ assay, multiplex PCR amplified TCR CDR3 regions from genomic DNA. Extracted genomic DNA from each cell subset was distributed evenly across all wells of several immunoSEQ 96-well plates, and each plate was treated as a replicate. For sorted subsets, each replicate PCR was loaded with about 200 ng genomic DNA, equivalent to 25,000 to 35,000 T cell genomes. The purified libraries were quantified using a Qubit 3.0 fluorometer, sized with a Bioanalyzer 2100, and then quantified again using the KAPA Library Quantification kit. Every immunoSEQ 96-well plate was sequenced on a separate single-read 150-cycle Illumina NextSeq 550 flow cell. In the source study's methods: Because the immunoSEQ output included only junctional sequences and no quality scores, the filtering could not be the same as the filtering used for full-length reads. Sequences were annotated with PyIR, a Python wrapper for IgBLAST v1.9, using IMGT germline references to assign V/J genes and CDR3. Reads with weak V/J assignments (E-value above 1e-6), missing CDR3, stop codons, out-of-frame junctions, or ambiguous translated residues were removed. V3J clonotypes were defined by identical inferred V gene, J gene, and CDR3 amino acid sequence. The percentage overlap between two repertoires was calculated by dividing the number of shared unique clonotypes by the size of the smaller repertoire. Three approaches were used to assess repertoire richness: RTK rarefaction, the Chao1 estimator, and Recon v2.1 estimates of unobserved clonotypes. Generation probabilities for all TCRbeta clonotypes obtained by the gDNA method from several donors were computed using OLGA. The immuneACCESS repertoire file appears here via TCRdb, limited to in-frame rearrangements. These files lack a portion of the clones; in checked studies, under half of the deficit traces to unresolved V genes, and the cause of the others is not known. V and J calls and clone size are those listed in that table; D and trimming were worked out from the DNA. Across this sample there are millions of clones, with around nine tenths seen only once. The ten largest account for roughly 0.13% of the sample.

The chain was built from TRBV7-9 and TRBJ2-7; TRBD1 matches 11 bases in the middle. The TCR comes from a man aged 18 to 30 in good health. Input material: naive CD4+ T cells sorted from blood. According to the study, the label for this sample's cell subset or site signals: CD45RA+ positively selected. The CDR3 protein: CASSPTGTGGNEQYF. The DNA sequence is as follows: TGTGCCAGCAGCCCGACCGGGACAGGGGGGAACGAGCAGTACTTC.